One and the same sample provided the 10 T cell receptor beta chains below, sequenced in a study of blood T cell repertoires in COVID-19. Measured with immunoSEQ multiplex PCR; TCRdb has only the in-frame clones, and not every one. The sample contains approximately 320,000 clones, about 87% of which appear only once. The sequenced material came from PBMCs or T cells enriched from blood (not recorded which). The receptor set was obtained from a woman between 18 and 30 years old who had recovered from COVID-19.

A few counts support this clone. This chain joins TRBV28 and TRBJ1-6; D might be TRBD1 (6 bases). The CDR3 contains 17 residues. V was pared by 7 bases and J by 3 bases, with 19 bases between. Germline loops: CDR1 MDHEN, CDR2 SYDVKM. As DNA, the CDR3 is TGTGCCAGCACCCCTCCCGGGGGGCACCTCTATAATTCACCCCTCCACTTT. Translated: CASTPPGGHLYNSPLHF.

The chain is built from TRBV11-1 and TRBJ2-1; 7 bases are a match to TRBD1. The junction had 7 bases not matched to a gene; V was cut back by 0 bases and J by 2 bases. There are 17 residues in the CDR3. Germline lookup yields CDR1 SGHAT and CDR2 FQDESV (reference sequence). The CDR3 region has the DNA TGTGCCAGCAGCTTAGCGGCCCGACAGGGCCCCTACAATGAGCAGTTCTTC. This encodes CASSLAARQGPYNEQFF.

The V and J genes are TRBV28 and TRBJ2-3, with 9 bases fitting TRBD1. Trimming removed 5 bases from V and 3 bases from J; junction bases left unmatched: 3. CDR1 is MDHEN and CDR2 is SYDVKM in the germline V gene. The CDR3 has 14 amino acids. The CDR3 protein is CASSHGQGTDTQYF. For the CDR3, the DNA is TGTGCCAGCAGTCACGGACAGGGGACAGATACGCAGTATTTT.

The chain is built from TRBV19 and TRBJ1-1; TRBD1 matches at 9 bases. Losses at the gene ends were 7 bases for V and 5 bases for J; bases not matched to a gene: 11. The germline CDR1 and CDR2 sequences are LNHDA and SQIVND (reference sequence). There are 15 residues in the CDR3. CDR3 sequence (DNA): TGTGCCAGTACTCCAGGGGCAGGGACAGGGACTGAAGCTTTCTTT. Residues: CASTPGAGTGTEAFF.

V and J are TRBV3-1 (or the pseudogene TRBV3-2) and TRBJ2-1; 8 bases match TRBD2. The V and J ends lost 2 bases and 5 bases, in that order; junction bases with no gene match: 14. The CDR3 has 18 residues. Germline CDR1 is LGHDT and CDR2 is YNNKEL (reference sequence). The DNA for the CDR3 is TGTGCCAGCAGCCAAAATTTCCGGGAGGGCATCCCAAACAATGAGCAGTTCTTC. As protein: CASSQNFREGIPNNEQFF.

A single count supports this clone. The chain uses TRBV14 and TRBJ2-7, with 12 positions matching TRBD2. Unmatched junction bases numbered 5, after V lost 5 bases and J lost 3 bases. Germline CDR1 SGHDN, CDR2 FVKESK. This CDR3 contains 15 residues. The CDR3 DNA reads TGTGCCAGCAGCGGTAGACTAGCGGGAGTCTACGAGCAGTACTTC. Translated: CASSGRLAGVYEQYF.

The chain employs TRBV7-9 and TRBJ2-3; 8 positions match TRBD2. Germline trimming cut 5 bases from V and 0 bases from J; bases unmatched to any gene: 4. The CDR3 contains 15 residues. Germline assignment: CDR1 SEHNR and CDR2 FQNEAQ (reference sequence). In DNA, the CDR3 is TGTGCCAGCAGCAATAGCGGGGCTAGCACAGATACGCAGTATTTT. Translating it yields CASSNSGASTDTQYF.

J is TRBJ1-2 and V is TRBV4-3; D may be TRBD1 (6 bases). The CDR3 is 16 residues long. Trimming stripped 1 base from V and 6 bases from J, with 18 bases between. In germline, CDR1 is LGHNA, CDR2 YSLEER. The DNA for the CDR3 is TGCGCCAGCAGCCAAGCCGAACAGGGCGGATGGGATGGCTACACCTTC. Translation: CASSQAEQGGWDGYTF.

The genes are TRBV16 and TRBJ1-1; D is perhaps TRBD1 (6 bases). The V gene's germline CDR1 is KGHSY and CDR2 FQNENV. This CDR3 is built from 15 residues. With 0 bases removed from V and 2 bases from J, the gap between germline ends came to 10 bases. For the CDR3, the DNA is TGTGCCAGCAGCCAATCGCCAGGGGCAAACACTGAAGCTTTCTTT. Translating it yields CASSQSPGANTEAFF.

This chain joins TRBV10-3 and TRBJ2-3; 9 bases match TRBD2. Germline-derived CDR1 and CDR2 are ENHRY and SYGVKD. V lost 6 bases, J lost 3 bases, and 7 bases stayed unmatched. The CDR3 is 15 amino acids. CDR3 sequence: CAISPTSGVTDTQYF. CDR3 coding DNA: TGTGCCATCAGCCCGACTAGCGGAGTAACAGATACGCAGTATTTT.